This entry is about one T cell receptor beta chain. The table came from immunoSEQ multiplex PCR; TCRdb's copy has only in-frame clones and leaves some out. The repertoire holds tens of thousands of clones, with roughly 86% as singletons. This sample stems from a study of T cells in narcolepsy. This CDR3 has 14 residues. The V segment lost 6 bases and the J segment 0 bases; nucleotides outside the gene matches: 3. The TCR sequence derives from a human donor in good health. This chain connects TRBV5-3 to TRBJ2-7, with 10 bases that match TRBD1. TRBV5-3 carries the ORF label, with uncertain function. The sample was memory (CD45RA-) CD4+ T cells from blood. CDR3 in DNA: TGTGCCAGAAACTGGACAGGGGGCTCCTACGAGCAGTACTTC. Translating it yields CARNWTGGSYEQYF.